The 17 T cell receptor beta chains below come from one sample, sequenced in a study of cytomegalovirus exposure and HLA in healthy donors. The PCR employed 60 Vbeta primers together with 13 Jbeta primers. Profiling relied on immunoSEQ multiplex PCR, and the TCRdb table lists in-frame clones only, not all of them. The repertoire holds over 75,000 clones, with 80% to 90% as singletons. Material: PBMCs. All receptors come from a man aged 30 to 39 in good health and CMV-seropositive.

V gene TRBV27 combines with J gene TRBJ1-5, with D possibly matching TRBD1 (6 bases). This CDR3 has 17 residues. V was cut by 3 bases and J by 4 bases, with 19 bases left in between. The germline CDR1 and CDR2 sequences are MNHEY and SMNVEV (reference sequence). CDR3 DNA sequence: TGTGCCAGCAGTTTCTGGGTGGCGGCAGGGGTTAATCAGCCCCAGCATTTT. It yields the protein CASSFWVAAGVNQPQHF.

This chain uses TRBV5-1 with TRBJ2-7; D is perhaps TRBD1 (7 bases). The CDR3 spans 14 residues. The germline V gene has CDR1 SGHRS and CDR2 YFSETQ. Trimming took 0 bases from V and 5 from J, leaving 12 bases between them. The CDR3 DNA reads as TGCGCCAGCAGCTTGGACAGGGGAGGAGACGAGCAGTACTTC. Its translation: CASSLDRGGDEQYF.

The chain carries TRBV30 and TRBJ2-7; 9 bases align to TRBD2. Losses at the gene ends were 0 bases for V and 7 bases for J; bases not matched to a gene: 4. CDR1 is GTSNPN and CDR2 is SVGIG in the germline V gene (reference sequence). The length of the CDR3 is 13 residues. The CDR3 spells CAWSVRGLAEQYF. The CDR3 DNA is TGTGCCTGGAGTGTACGCGGACTAGCGGAGCAGTACTTC. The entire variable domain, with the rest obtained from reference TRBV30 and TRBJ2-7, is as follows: SQTIHQWPATLVQPVGSPLSLECTVEGTSNPNLYWYRQAAGRGLQLLFYSVGIGQISSEVPQNLSASRPQDRQFILSSKKLLLSDSGFYLCAWSVRGLAEQYFGPGTRLTVT.

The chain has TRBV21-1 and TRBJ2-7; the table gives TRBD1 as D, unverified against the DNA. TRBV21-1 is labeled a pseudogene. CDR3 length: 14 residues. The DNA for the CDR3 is TGTGCCAGCAGCAAATGTAAAGGGGACTACGAGCAGTACTTC. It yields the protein CASSKCKGDYEQYF.

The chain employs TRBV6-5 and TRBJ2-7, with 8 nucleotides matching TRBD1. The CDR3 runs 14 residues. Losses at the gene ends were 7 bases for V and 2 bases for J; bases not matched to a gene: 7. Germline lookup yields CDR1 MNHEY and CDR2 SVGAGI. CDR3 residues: CASKTGATTYEQYF. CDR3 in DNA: TGTGCCAGCAAGACAGGGGCGACGACCTACGAGCAGTACTTC.

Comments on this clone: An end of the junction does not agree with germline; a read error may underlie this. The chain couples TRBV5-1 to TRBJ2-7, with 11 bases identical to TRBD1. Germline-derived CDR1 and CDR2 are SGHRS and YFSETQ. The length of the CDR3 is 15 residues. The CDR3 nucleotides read TGCGCCAGCAGCCAGGGACAGGGGGGCTCCCACGAGCAGTACTTC. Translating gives CASSQGQGGSHEQYF.

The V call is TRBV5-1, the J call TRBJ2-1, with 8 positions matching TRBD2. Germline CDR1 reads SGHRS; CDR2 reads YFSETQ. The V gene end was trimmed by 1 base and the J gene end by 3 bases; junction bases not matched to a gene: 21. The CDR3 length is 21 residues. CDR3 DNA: TGCGCCAGCAGCTTGCCGGAAAATCCCCTTAGCGGGGCGAGCTTCTACAATGAGCAGTTCTTC. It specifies CASSLPENPLSGASFYNEQFF.

The CDR3 bases are TGCGCCAGCAGCTTCGTCGGGGAGCAGTTCTTC. Encoded protein: CASSFVGEQFF. The chain employs TRBV5-1 and TRBJ2-1, with no clear D. V was pared by 2 bases and J by 10 bases, with 7 bases between. The CDR3 covers 11 residues. CDR1 is SGHRS, CDR2 YFSETQ, per germline.

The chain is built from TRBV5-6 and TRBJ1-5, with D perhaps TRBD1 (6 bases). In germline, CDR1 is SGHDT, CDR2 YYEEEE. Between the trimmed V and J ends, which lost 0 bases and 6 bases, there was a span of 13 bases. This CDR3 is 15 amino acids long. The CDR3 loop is CASSLVCRGSQPQHF. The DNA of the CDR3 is TGTGCCAGCAGCTTGGTTTGCAGGGGTAGTCAGCCCCAGCATTTT. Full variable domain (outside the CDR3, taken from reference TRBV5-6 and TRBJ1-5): DAGVTQSPTHLIKTRGQQVTLRCSPKSGHDTVSWYQQALGQGPQFIFQYYEEEERQRGNFPDRFSGHQFPNYSSELNVNALLLGDSALYLCASSLVCRGSQPQHFGDGTRLSIL.

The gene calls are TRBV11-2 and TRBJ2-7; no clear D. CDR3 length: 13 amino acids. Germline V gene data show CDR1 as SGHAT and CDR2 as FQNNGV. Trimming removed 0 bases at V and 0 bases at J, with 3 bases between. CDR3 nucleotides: TGTGCCAGCAGCTTAGACAACTCCTACGAGCAGTACTTC. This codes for CASSLDNSYEQYF.

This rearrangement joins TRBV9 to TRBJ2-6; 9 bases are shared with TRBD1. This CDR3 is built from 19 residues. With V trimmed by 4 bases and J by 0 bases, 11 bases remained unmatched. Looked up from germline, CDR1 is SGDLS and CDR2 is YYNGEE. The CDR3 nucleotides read TGTGCCAGCAGCCGACGGTCCGGGACAGGGAGCTCTGGGGCCAACGTCCTGACTTTC. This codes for CASSRRSGTGSSGANVLTF.

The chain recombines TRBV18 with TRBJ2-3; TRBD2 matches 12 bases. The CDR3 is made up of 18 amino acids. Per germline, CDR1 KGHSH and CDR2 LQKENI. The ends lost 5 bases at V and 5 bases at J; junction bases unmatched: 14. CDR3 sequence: CASSKARGGLAGLDTQYF. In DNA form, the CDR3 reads TGTGCCAGCTCAAAAGCCCGAGGAGGACTAGCGGGACTAGATACGCAGTATTTT.

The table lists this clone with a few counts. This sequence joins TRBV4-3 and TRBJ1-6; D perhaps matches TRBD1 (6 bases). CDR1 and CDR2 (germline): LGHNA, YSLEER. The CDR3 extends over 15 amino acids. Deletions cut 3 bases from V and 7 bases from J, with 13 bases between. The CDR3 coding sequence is TGCGCCAGCAGCCACGAAGGGGGTTTCAATTCACCCCTCCACTTT. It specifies CASSHEGGFNSPLHF.

The CDR3 here is CASSLDGSSYNEQFF. CDR3 bases: TGCGCCAGCAGCTTGGATGGGAGCTCCTACAATGAGCAGTTCTTC. The V gene is TRBV5-1, the J gene TRBJ2-1; a possible D gene is TRBD2 (5 bases). The CDR3 sequence is 15 residues long. CDR1 and CDR2 (germline): SGHRS, YFSETQ. V was cut by 0 bases and J by 0 bases, with 7 bases left in between.

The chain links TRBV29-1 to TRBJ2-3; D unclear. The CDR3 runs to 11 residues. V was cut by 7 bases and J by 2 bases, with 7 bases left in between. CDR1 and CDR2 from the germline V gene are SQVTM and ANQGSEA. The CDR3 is CSGRVTDTQYF. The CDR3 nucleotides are TGCAGCGGCCGAGTCACAGATACGCAGTATTTT.

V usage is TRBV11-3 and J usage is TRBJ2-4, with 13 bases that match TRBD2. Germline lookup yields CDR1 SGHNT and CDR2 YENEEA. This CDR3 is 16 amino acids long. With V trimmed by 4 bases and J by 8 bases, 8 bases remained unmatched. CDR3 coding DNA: TGTGCCAGCAGCTCCTCCGGACTAGCGGGAGCGGACATTCAGTACTTC. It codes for CASSSSGLAGADIQYF.

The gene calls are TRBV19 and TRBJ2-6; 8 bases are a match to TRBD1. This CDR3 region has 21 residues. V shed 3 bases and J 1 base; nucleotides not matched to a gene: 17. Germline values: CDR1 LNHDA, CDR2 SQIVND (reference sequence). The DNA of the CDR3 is TGTGCCAGTAGTATCGTGGGAAACCGACAGGGGCTTGCTTCTGGGGCCAACGTCCTGACTTTC. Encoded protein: CASSIVGNRQGLASGANVLTF.